What follows are 30 T cell receptor beta chains derived from one specimen sequenced in a study of cytomegalovirus exposure and HLA in healthy donors. The PCR had 60 Vbeta and 13 Jbeta primers. Sequencing was performed with immunoSEQ multiplex PCR; in TCRdb, only in-frame clones are kept and a portion is missing. The table shows about 190,000 clones, with more than 85% occurring only once. Sequenced: PBMCs. These receptors were taken from a woman younger than 35 in good health and CMV-seronegative.

This chain joins TRBV6-5 and TRBJ2-1; D might be TRBD1 (5 bases). This CDR3 is built from 16 residues. The ends were cut back, 0 bases at V and 5 bases at J, with 14 bases in the middle. Germline V gene lookup returns CDR1 MNHEY and CDR2 SVGAGI. The CDR3 sequence: CASSYSIGLGDNEQFF. The CDR3 DNA sequence: TGTGCCAGCAGTTACTCGATTGGTCTAGGGGACAATGAGCAGTTCTTC.

The rearrangement joins TRBV29-1 to TRBJ2-7, with 8 bases matching TRBD2. This CDR3 is built from 13 residues. Looked up from germline, CDR1 is SQVTM and CDR2 is ANQGSEA. Trimming took 6 bases from V and 2 from J; bases not matched to a gene: 6. The CDR3 here is CSVLIAGPYEQYF. Here the CDR3 DNA reads TGCAGCGTCCTAATAGCGGGGCCCTACGAGCAGTACTTC.

The chain links TRBV6-6 to TRBJ2-3, with 10 bases that match TRBD2. CDR3 length: 16 amino acids. J was trimmed by 0 bases and V by 6 bases; bases with no gene match: 6. Per the germline V gene, CDR1 is MNHNY and CDR2 is SVGAGI (reference sequence). CDR3 nucleotides: TGTGCCAGCAGACGGACTAGCGGACTTAGCACAGATACGCAGTATTTT. Its protein is CASRRTSGLSTDTQYF.

This clone was observed a handful of times. Germline and junction disagree at one end, which may indicate a read error. The V call is TRBV7-7, the J call TRBJ2-3; D possibly corresponds to TRBD2 (6 bases). The germline gives CDR1 SSHAT, CDR2 FNYEAQ (reference sequence). This CDR3 is built from 15 residues. The CDR3 loop reads CASSLGTSYTDTQYF. DNA for the CDR3: TGTGCTAGCAGCTTAGGAACTAGCTACACAGATACGCAGTATTTT. Filled out from reference TRBV7-7 and TRBJ2-3, the complete variable domain reads GAGVSQSPRYKVTKRGQDVTLRCDPISSHATLYWYQQALGQGPEFLTYFNYEAQPDKSGLPSDRFSAERPEGSISTLTIQRTEQRDSAMYRCASSLGTSYTDTQYFGPGTRLTVL.

The rearrangement links TRBV7-9 to TRBJ1-1, with a weak D call TRBD1 (5 bases). From germline, CDR1 is SEHNR and CDR2 FQNEAQ (reference sequence). The CDR3 contains 14 residues. V was shortened by 2 bases and J by 0 bases, with 7 bases between the two germline ends. CDR3 sequence (DNA): TGTGCCAGCAGCTTACGGGGGTTGAACACTGAAGCTTTCTTT. It encodes CASSLRGLNTEAFF.

The chain links TRBV7-3 to TRBJ2-6; maybe TRBD1 (5 bases). The germline V gene encodes CDR1 SGHTA and CDR2 FQGTGA. Between the trimmed V and J ends, which lost 5 bases and 7 bases, there was a span of 15 bases. This CDR3 comprises 15 residues. The CDR3 is CASSPSPTVANVLTF. CDR3 nucleotides: TGTGCCAGCAGCCCATCACCGACAGTAGCCAACGTCCTGACTTTC.

V is TRBV5-4 and J is TRBJ1-4; tentative D call: TRBD1 (6 bases). Germline V gene sequence: CDR1 SGHNT, CDR2 YYREEE (reference sequence). V lost 7 bases and J 15 bases, leaving 10 bases between the germline ends. The CDR3 sequence is 9 residues long. The CDR3 is CASPEGVFF. CDR3 DNA: TGTGCCAGCCCCGAGGGGGTGTTTTTT.

The J gene is TRBJ2-7, the V gene TRBV2; D is perhaps TRBD2 (7 bases). V lost 7 bases to trimming and J lost 0 bases, with 16 bases between them. This CDR3 is 15 amino acids long. The V gene's germline CDR1 is SNHLY and CDR2 FYNNEI. CDR3 sequence: CASTLGEGGSYEQYF. CDR3 coding DNA: TGTGCCAGCACCCTAGGGGAGGGGGGCTCCTACGAGCAGTACTTC.

The genes are TRBV6-1 and TRBJ2-3; 10 bases align to TRBD2. There are 16 residues in the CDR3. With 4 bases clipped from V and 5 bases from J, the junction kept 9 bases outside the gene matches. Germline CDR1 MNHNS, CDR2 SASEGT. The CDR3 DNA is TGTGCCAGCAGTGTCCTACTAGCGGGAACGCGAGATACGCAGTATTTT. Its translation is CASSVLLAGTRDTQYF.

The gene calls are TRBV2 and TRBJ2-7; TRBD2 matches 11 bases. With 5 bases clipped from V and 5 bases from J, the junction kept 8 bases outside the gene matches. The CDR3 totals 15 residues. In germline, CDR1 is SNHLY, CDR2 FYNNEI. The CDR3 reads CASSPSGTSGNEQYF. The CDR3 bases are TGTGCCAGCAGTCCCTCCGGGACTAGCGGAAACGAGCAGTACTTC. Variable domain in full (rest from reference TRBV2 and TRBJ2-7): EPEVTQTPSHQVTQMGQEVILRCVPISNHLYFYWYRQILGQKVEFLVSFYNNEISEKSEIFDDQFSVERPDGSNFTLKIRSTKLEDSAMYFCASSPSGTSGNEQYFGPGTRLTVT.

This chain uses TRBV7-8 with TRBJ2-7; no reliable D call. Trimming cost V 0 bases and J 5 bases, with 17 bases left between them. The CDR3 contains 16 residues. In germline, CDR1 is SGHVS, CDR2 FQNEAQ. The CDR3 region is CASSLAYIVGRDEQYF. In DNA, the CDR3 is TGTGCCAGCAGCTTAGCGTATATCGTGGGTCGGGACGAGCAGTACTTC.

This chain links TRBV28 with TRBJ2-3, with 9 bases matching TRBD2. V was clipped by 5 bases and J by 4 bases; unmatched bases: 4. This CDR3 contains 14 residues. Germline assignment: CDR1 MDHEN and CDR2 SYDVKM. CDR3: CASSPGTSPDTQYF. DNA for the CDR3: TGTGCCAGCAGTCCTGGGACTAGCCCAGATACGCAGTATTTT. The complete variable domain, with remaining parts taken from reference TRBV28 and TRBJ2-3, reads DVKVTQSSRYLVKRTGEKVFLECVQDMDHENMFWYRQDPGLGLRLIYFSYDVKMKEKGDIPEGYSVSREKKERFSLILESASTNQTSMYLCASSPGTSPDTQYFGPGTRLTVL.

V usage is TRBV11-1 and J usage is TRBJ1-2; no definite D call. Germline V gives CDR1 SGHAT, CDR2 FQDESV (reference sequence). The CDR3 has 13 residues. V shed 5 bases and J shed 10 bases, with 17 bases lying between them. In DNA, the CDR3 is TGTGCCAGCAGCCCCGACGGCAGGTTTGTCTACACCTTC. It is translated as CASSPDGRFVYTF.

Worth noting for this clone: Distinct nucleotide sequences in the sample also encode this CDR3. The gene calls are TRBV25-1 and TRBJ1-5; weak D call: TRBD1 (6 bases). CDR1 is MGHDK, CDR2 SYGVNS, per germline. The CDR3 covers 13 residues. The V end was cut by 4 bases, the J end by 2 bases, with 6 bases between. In DNA, the CDR3 is TGTGCCAGCAGTGCAGGGGGCAATCAGCCCCAGCATTTT. It codes for CASSAGGNQPQHF.

The chain has TRBV7-3 and TRBJ2-7; 8 bases line up with TRBD1. This CDR3 is built from 15 residues. The germline gives CDR1 SGHTA, CDR2 FQGTGA. V trimming: 1 base; J trimming: 5 bases; junction bases outside the gene matches: 7. The CDR3 spells CASSLSGQGGHEQYF. The CDR3 region has the DNA TGTGCCAGCAGCTTAAGTGGACAGGGAGGTCACGAGCAGTACTTC.

This chain uses TRBV5-4 with TRBJ2-7; possible D gene TRBD1, 5 bases. CDR3 size: 14 residues. The germline V gene has CDR1 SGHNT and CDR2 YYREEE (reference sequence). V dropped 0 bases and J dropped 3 bases, with 10 bases sitting between them. Here the CDR3 reads CASSLEAGIYEQYF. The CDR3 nucleotides are TGTGCCAGCAGCTTGGAGGCAGGGATCTACGAGCAGTACTTC.

This chain links TRBV7-9 with TRBJ1-2; D uncertain. The germline gives CDR1 SEHNR, CDR2 FQNEAQ (reference sequence). This CDR3 comprises 12 residues. V gave up 1 base and J gave up 8 bases, with 8 bases separating them. CDR3 nucleotide sequence: TGTGCCAGCAGCTTAGAAGGGAGCGGCTACACCTTC. Translation: CASSLEGSGYTF.

The chain is built from TRBV5-6 and TRBJ2-1; 12 bases fit TRBD2. The CDR3 totals 17 residues. From germline, CDR1 is SGHDT and CDR2 YYEEEE. V lost 3 bases to trimming and J lost 7 bases; unmatched junction nucleotides: 11. The CDR3 protein is CASSSSGRGLGWNEQFF. CDR3 bases: TGTGCCAGCAGCTCTAGCGGGAGGGGCCTAGGATGGAATGAGCAGTTCTTC. Complete variable domain (other parts from reference TRBV5-6 and TRBJ2-1): DAGVTQSPTHLIKTRGQQVTLRCSPKSGHDTVSWYQQALGQGPQFIFQYYEEEERQRGNFPDRFSGHQFPNYSSELNVNALLLGDSALYLCASSSSGRGLGWNEQFFGPGTRLTVL.

V is TRBV29-1 and J is TRBJ2-7; maybe TRBD2 (6 bases). V was trimmed by 7 bases and J by 1 base, leaving 14 bases between them. Germline values: CDR1 SQVTM, CDR2 ANQGSEA. The CDR3 covers 13 residues. CDR3 nucleotides: TGCAGCGGGCTGGCCGGGGGATCCTACGAGCAGTACTTC. Its protein product is CSGLAGGSYEQYF.

The CDR3 nucleotides are TGCGCCAGCAGCCAAAACGGGAGGACAGATACGCAGTATTTT. Translated, it gives CASSQNGRTDTQYF. The V call is TRBV4-3, the J call TRBJ2-3, with 7 bases fitting TRBD2. CDR3 length equals 14 residues. J gave up 3 bases and V 2 bases, and 2 bases lay outside the gene matches. Germline CDR1 is LGHNA and CDR2 is YSLEER.

V gene TRBV5-4 combines with J gene TRBJ2-7; D unclear. Trimming removed 4 bases at V and 5 bases at J, with 7 bases between. The germline CDR1 and CDR2 sequences are SGHNT and YYREEE (reference sequence). The CDR3 length is 11 residues. For the CDR3, the DNA is TGTGCCAGCAGCCCGCCGGACGAGCAGTACTTC. Protein sequence: CASSPPDEQYF.

CDR3 nucleotides: TGTGCCATCGGGCCCACGCTGACCTACGAGCAGTACTTC. Translation gives CAIGPTLTYEQYF. The chain combines TRBV10-3 with TRBJ2-7; no clear D. Germline V gene lookup returns CDR1 ENHRY and CDR2 SYGVKD. The V and J ends lost 8 bases and 2 bases respectively, with 13 bases between them. The CDR3 totals 13 residues.

V and J are TRBV7-3 and TRBJ2-1; a possible D gene is TRBD1 (5 bases). Trimming pared 4 bases from V and 7 bases from J, leaving 20 bases between. CDR3 length equals 16 residues. Per the germline V gene, CDR1 is SGHTA and CDR2 is FQGTGA. The CDR3 sequence: CASSSRLQVNLNEQFF. The CDR3 DNA reads as TGTGCCAGCAGCTCCCGCTTACAGGTGAACCTTAATGAGCAGTTCTTC.

There are a few counts of this clone. The rearrangement uses TRBV6-7 and TRBJ2-7; TRBD1 aligns across 7 bases. TRBV6-7 is flagged as an ORF with uncertain function. The CDR3 extends over 16 amino acids. J lost 3 bases, V lost 2 bases, and 10 bases had no gene match. For the CDR3, the DNA is TGTGCCAGCAGTTACCGTAATGGGACAGACGGCTACGAGCAGTACTTC. The encoded protein is CASSYRNGTDGYEQYF.

The genes are TRBV5-4 and TRBJ1-1, with 8 bases matching TRBD1. With V trimmed by 3 bases and J by 7 bases, 5 bases remained unmatched. Germline values: CDR1 SGHNT, CDR2 YYREEE (reference sequence). The CDR3 runs to 13 residues. The DNA for the CDR3 is TGTGCCAGCAGCTCCGGGACAGGAGATGAAGCTTTCTTT. It translates to CASSSGTGDEAFF.

This clone has only a few counts. This chain joins TRBV6-5 and TRBJ2-6; TRBD1 might be the D (5 bases). Germline-derived CDR1 and CDR2 are MNHEY and SVGAGI. This CDR3 spans 16 amino acids. V dropped 2 bases and J dropped 2 bases, with 10 bases sitting between them. The CDR3 reads CASSYGGRAGANVLTF. The CDR3 bases are TGTGCCAGCAGTTACGGTGGCAGGGCTGGGGCCAACGTCCTGACTTTC.

This rearrangement joins TRBV30 to TRBJ1-6, with 7 bases that match TRBD1. This CDR3 is built from 16 residues. After removal of 3 bases from V and 8 bases from J, the junction contained 13 bases not matched to a gene. Germline-derived CDR1 and CDR2 are GTSNPN and SVGIG (reference sequence). The CDR3 DNA sequence: TGTGCCTGGAGGGACCGCAGGAACAGGGGATATTCACCCCTCCACTTT. It codes for CAWRDRRNRGYSPLHF. Full variable domain (remainder filled in from reference TRBV30 and TRBJ1-6): SQTIHQWPATLVQPVGSPLSLECTVEGTSNPNLYWYRQAAGRGLQLLFYSVGIGQISSEVPQNLSASRPQDRQFILSSKKLLLSDSGFYLCAWRDRRNRGYSPLHFGNGTRLTVT.

The chain is built from TRBV28 and TRBJ2-1; perhaps TRBD1 as D (5 bases). Trimming removed 7 bases from V and 1 base from J, with 11 bases in between. Germline lookup yields CDR1 MDHEN and CDR2 SYDVKM. This CDR3 has 14 amino acids. DNA for the CDR3: TGTGCCAGCATTGCATCAGGGTCCTACAATGAGCAGTTCTTC. Amino acid sequence: CASIASGSYNEQFF.

This chain connects TRBV5-1 to TRBJ2-1, with 13 bases that match TRBD2. The junction had 3 bases not matched to a gene; V was cut back by 1 base and J by 5 bases. Germline CDR1 is SGHRS and CDR2 is YFSETQ. CDR3 length: 16 residues. CDR3 sequence reads: CASSLTSGRAHNEQFF. CDR3 nucleotides: TGCGCCAGCAGCTTGACTAGCGGGAGGGCACACAATGAGCAGTTCTTC.

CDR3 nucleotides: TGCGCCAGCAGCCAAGGGTTGCTAGCGGGAGGGCTTACCTACGAGCAGTACTTC. This codes for CASSQGLLAGGLTYEQYF. The chain employs TRBV4-3 and TRBJ2-7; 12 bases are shared with TRBD2. V dropped 1 base and J dropped 2; count of bases not matched to a gene: 9. Germline V lookup: CDR1 LGHNA, CDR2 YSLEER. The CDR3 is made up of 18 amino acids.